The 29 T cell receptor beta chains presented below share a single source sample, sequenced in a study of shared clonotypes between healthy human individuals. Only in-frame clones appear in the TCRdb table, and some are missing; sequencing was by immunoSEQ multiplex PCR. The profile shows a few million clones, approximately 93% of them singletons. Sample: naive CD4+ T cells from PBMCs. Subset given: CD45RA+ positively selected. The source of these receptors is a man younger than 35 in good health. Some clones in this sample may be carry-over from other donors' samples.

The chain combines TRBV14 with TRBJ2-5, with 8 bases aligning to TRBD1. J lost 5 bases, V lost 5 bases, and 10 bases had no gene match. This CDR3 comprises 15 residues. Germline loops: CDR1 SGHDN, CDR2 FVKESK. The CDR3 nucleotides read TGTGCCAGCAGCTCCCTCGCAGGGGGCTCGGAGACCCAGTACTTC. Amino acid sequence: CASSSLAGGSETQYF.

The chain carries TRBV5-1 and TRBJ2-1, with 7 bases matching TRBD2. This CDR3 region has 16 residues. With 4 bases clipped from V and 2 bases from J, the junction kept 9 bases outside the gene matches. In germline, CDR1 is SGHRS, CDR2 YFSETQ. The CDR3, as DNA: TGCGCCAGCAGCCTGAACGTAGCGGGTGCCTACAATGAGCAGTTCTTC. Its translation is CASSLNVAGAYNEQFF.

CDR3 amino acids: CSLTGGLAKNIQYF. In DNA form, the CDR3 reads TGCAGCTTAACAGGGGGCCTAGCCAAAAACATTCAGTACTTC. The chain links TRBV29-1 to TRBJ2-4; 9 bases agree with TRBD1. Losses at the gene ends were 8 bases for V and 0 bases for J; bases not matched to a gene: 5. Germline loops: CDR1 SQVTM, CDR2 ANQGSEA. The length of the CDR3 is 14 residues.

The chain uses TRBV5-1 and TRBJ2-3; 7 bases map to TRBD2. This CDR3 has 16 amino acids. Germline V gene data show CDR1 as SGHRS and CDR2 as YFSETQ. Trimming took 4 bases from V and 5 from J; bases not matched to a gene: 13. The CDR3 reads CASSATDSLAGDTQYF. The DNA of the CDR3 is TGCGCCAGCAGCGCTACGGACTCCTTAGCGGGAGATACGCAGTATTTT.

The V gene is TRBV28, the J gene TRBJ1-5, with D possibly being TRBD1 (6 bases). This CDR3 is 15 amino acids long. Germline values: CDR1 MDHEN, CDR2 SYDVKM. Trimming pared 6 bases from V and 5 bases from J, leaving 17 bases between. Here the CDR3 DNA reads TGTGCCAGCAGACCCTTGGGAGAGGGGGATCAGCCCCAGCATTTT. Its translation: CASRPLGEGDQPQHF.

The gene calls are TRBV5-1 and TRBJ1-2; the match to TRBD1 covers 7 bases. V lost 0 bases and J lost 8; bases outside the gene matches: 10. Germline values: CDR1 SGHRS, CDR2 YFSETQ. CDR3 size: 15 residues. The CDR3 region has the DNA TGCGCCAGCAGCTTGGCAATACGACAGGGTAAGGGCTACACCTTC. Translation gives CASSLAIRQGKGYTF.

This clone was picked up one time. The chain is built from TRBV6-6 and TRBJ2-1; D not resolved. V lost 7 bases and J lost 4, with 11 bases in between. Germline V lookup: CDR1 MNHNY, CDR2 SVGAGI (reference sequence). The CDR3 loop spans 13 amino acids. CDR3 sequence reads: CASTKDQYNEQFF. The CDR3, as DNA: TGTGCCAGCACTAAGGACCAGTACAATGAGCAGTTCTTC.

The count of this clone is one. The J gene is TRBJ2-5, the V gene TRBV9, with D perhaps being TRBD1 or TRBD2 (5 bases each). Trimming took off 0 bases at V and 5 bases at J, with 11 bases between the two ends. The CDR3 is 14 amino acids. Germline lookup yields CDR1 SGDLS and CDR2 YYNGEE. The CDR3: CASSVVSGSETQYF. In DNA form, the CDR3 reads TGTGCCAGCAGCGTAGTTTCAGGGAGTGAGACCCAGTACTTC.

The J gene is TRBJ2-3, the V gene TRBV6-4, with TRBD2 matching over 10 bases. J gave up 5 bases and V 6 bases, and 8 bases lay outside the gene matches. From germline, CDR1 is MRHNA and CDR2 SNTAGT. This CDR3 comprises 15 residues. CDR3 nucleotides: TGTGCCAGCAGCCTCCTAGCGGGAGAGAGAGATACGCAGTATTTT. Translated, it gives CASSLLAGERDTQYF.

Worth noting for this clone: At the DNA level, this CDR3 is encoded by other sequences in the same sample as well. CDR3 nucleotides: TGTGCCAGCAGCCTAAATACTGCCTACGAGCAGTACTTC. Translation gives CASSLNTAYEQYF. This rearrangement joins TRBV28 to TRBJ2-7; D is unresolved. CDR3 length: 13 residues. In germline, CDR1 is MDHEN, CDR2 SYDVKM. V was clipped by 6 bases and J by 2 bases, with 11 bases between them.

For this clone: This specimen includes other DNA sequences encoding the same CDR3. The chain employs TRBV7-3 and TRBJ2-5; D not resolved. This CDR3 region has 13 residues. CDR1 and CDR2 (germline): SGHTA, FQGTGA. Trimming cost V 5 bases and J 4 bases, with 11 bases left between them. CDR3 amino acids: CASSPSRGETQYF. Here the CDR3 DNA reads TGTGCCAGCAGCCCGTCACGAGGAGAGACCCAGTACTTC.

The chain has TRBV6-5 and TRBJ2-5; 7 bases are a match to TRBD1. V lost 0 bases, J lost 9 bases, and 7 bases stayed unmatched. The V gene's germline CDR1 is MNHEY and CDR2 SVGAGI. This CDR3 contains 14 residues. This CDR3 is CASSYSDRAQAQYF. The CDR3 DNA reads TGTGCCAGCAGTTACTCAGACAGGGCCCAGGCCCAGTACTTC.

The CDR3 bases are TGTGCCAGCAGTTACCAGCGGGAGGGCCAAGGGGAGCAGTACTTC. The encoded protein is CASSYQREGQGEQYF. The chain couples TRBV6-6 to TRBJ2-7; 10 bases map to TRBD2. The CDR3 spans 15 residues. The trim removed 2 bases at V and 7 bases at J, leaving 8 bases unmatched. CDR1 is MNHNY and CDR2 is SVGAGI in the germline V gene (reference sequence).

The chain links TRBV5-1 to TRBJ2-7; a possible D gene is TRBD1 (6 bases). Germline CDR1 reads SGHRS; CDR2 reads YFSETQ. This CDR3 is built from 14 residues. V lost 2 bases and J 2 bases, leaving 11 bases between the germline ends. The CDR3 loop reads CASSFDRKAYEQYF. The DNA of the CDR3 is TGCGCCAGCAGCTTTGACAGGAAGGCCTACGAGCAGTACTTC.

Note on this clone: At the DNA level, this CDR3 is encoded by other sequences in the same sample as well. The CDR3 DNA sequence: TGTGCCAGCAGTTTGGCAGGGATCTACGAGCAGTACTTC. Encoded protein: CASSLAGIYEQYF. The gene calls are TRBV28 and TRBJ2-7, with a tentative D call TRBD1 (5 bases). Per germline, CDR1 MDHEN and CDR2 SYDVKM. The length of the CDR3 is 13 residues. V lost 3 bases and J 3 bases, leaving 9 bases between the germline ends.

The chain employs TRBV9 and TRBJ2-3; maybe TRBD1 (5 bases). CDR3 length: 15 residues. The V gene lost 0 bases and the J gene lost 3 bases, with 11 bases spanning the gap. Germline V lookup: CDR1 SGDLS, CDR2 YYNGEE. CDR3 amino acids: CASSVDGRVTDTQYF. CDR3 DNA: TGTGCCAGCAGCGTAGATGGCAGGGTAACAGATACGCAGTATTTT. Full variable domain (remainder filled in from reference TRBV9 and TRBJ2-3): DSGVTQTPKHLITATGQRVTLRCSPRSGDLSVYWYQQSLDQGLQFLIQYYNGEERAKGNILERFSAQQFPDLHSELNLSSLELGDSALYFCASSVDGRVTDTQYFGPGTRLTVL.

The J gene is TRBJ2-5, the V gene TRBV28; TRBD1 or TRBD2 may be the D gene (6 bases each). The CDR3 has 14 amino acids. The germline gives CDR1 MDHEN, CDR2 SYDVKM. The V and J ends lost 3 bases and 4 bases respectively, with 12 bases between them. This chain's CDR3 is CASSLGGLAETQYF. The DNA for the CDR3 is TGTGCCAGCAGTTTGGGGGGCCTAGCAGAGACCCAGTACTTC.

Note on this clone: At the DNA level, this CDR3 is encoded by other sequences in the same sample as well. The chain links TRBV7-2 to TRBJ1-1; 7 bases agree with TRBD1. V lost 3 bases to trimming and J lost 1 base; unmatched junction nucleotides: 2. Per germline, CDR1 SGHTA and CDR2 FQGNSA. The CDR3 contains 14 residues. The CDR3 here is CASSFGTANTEAFF. Written as DNA, the CDR3 is TGTGCCAGCAGCTTTGGGACAGCGAACACTGAAGCTTTCTTT.

V usage is TRBV6-1 and J usage is TRBJ1-2; the D gene is possibly TRBD1 (6 bases). The length of the CDR3 is 14 residues. Trimming took off 7 bases at V and 4 bases at J, with 16 bases between the two ends. The germline gives CDR1 MNHNS, CDR2 SASEGT. CDR3 sequence (DNA): TGTGCCAGCAAACTCACCTGGGGGCCCTATGGCTACACCTTC. This sequence encodes CASKLTWGPYGYTF.

This rearrangement joins TRBV27 to TRBJ1-6, with D possibly being TRBD1 (5 bases). This CDR3 spans 14 amino acids. CDR1 MNHEY and CDR2 SMNVEV come from the germline V gene (reference sequence). Between the trimmed V and J ends, which lost 8 bases and 10 bases, there was a span of 18 bases. Here the CDR3 DNA reads TGTGCCAGCTCCCAACGGGGCGCGGGCTCACCCCTCCACTTT. Its protein is CASSQRGAGSPLHF.

The chain is built from TRBV5-4 and TRBJ2-7; 9 nucleotides match TRBD1. Per germline, CDR1 SGHNT and CDR2 YYREEE (reference sequence). V lost 2 bases, J lost 0 bases, and 9 bases stayed unmatched. The CDR3 loop spans 17 amino acids. CDR3 nucleotides: TGTGCCAGCAGCTTCTACTCCGGGACAGGGAACTCCTACGAGCAGTACTTC. This sequence encodes CASSFYSGTGNSYEQYF.

This chain uses TRBV19 with TRBJ2-5; TRBD1 aligns across 10 bases. V lost 9 bases, J lost 4 bases, and 14 bases stayed unmatched. The CDR3 loop spans 16 amino acids. Germline V gene sequence: CDR1 LNHDA, CDR2 SQIVND (reference sequence). The CDR3 sequence is CARRSSGTGVSETQYF. In nucleotides, the CDR3 is TGTGCCAGGCGAAGTTCCGGGACAGGGGTATCAGAGACCCAGTACTTC.

The chain carries TRBV27 and TRBJ2-1; 8 nucleotides align to TRBD1. This CDR3 comprises 18 residues. V lost 0 bases, J lost 4 bases, and 11 bases stayed unmatched. Per the germline V gene, CDR1 is MNHEY and CDR2 is SMNVEV (reference sequence). CDR3 coding DNA: TGTGCCAGCAGTTTATCGGGCCCGGACAGGGTACCTTACAATGAGCAGTTCTTC. The encoded protein is CASSLSGPDRVPYNEQFF.

CDR3 DNA sequence: TGTGCCAGCAGGCCCGACAGGGTGGATGGCTACACCTTC. It specifies CASRPDRVDGYTF. This chain connects TRBV28 to TRBJ1-2, with 7 bases identical to TRBD1. V lost 6 bases to trimming and J lost 6 bases; unmatched junction nucleotides: 7. CDR3 length: 13 amino acids. CDR1 and CDR2 from the germline V gene are MDHEN and SYDVKM.

This clone was seen a handful of times. The chain combines TRBV2 with TRBJ1-5; 7 bases are shared with TRBD1. Trimming took 10 bases from V and 15 from J; bases not matched to a gene: 15. CDR1 and CDR2 (germline): SNHLY, FYNNEI. CDR3 length: 12 residues. The CDR3 nucleotides are TGTGCCACCACACGGGGGGCAGGGGGATTGCATTTT. Translation: CATTRGAGGLHF.

This clone was observed a few times. This chain connects TRBV7-9 to TRBJ1-2; D gene unclear. Germline V gene lookup returns CDR1 SEHNR and CDR2 FQNEAQ (reference sequence). The V and J ends lost 6 bases and 4 bases respectively, with 9 bases between them. The CDR3 spans 12 residues. The CDR3 DNA sequence: TGTGCCAGCAGTATGGGTAGCTATGGCTACACCTTC. This sequence encodes CASSMGSYGYTF.

The rearrangement joins TRBV15 to TRBJ2-1; TRBD2 matches at 7 bases. The CDR3 consists of 12 residues. The J segment lost 6 bases and the V segment lost 5 bases, leaving 1 base of the junction unmatched. Germline-derived CDR1 and CDR2 are LNHNV and YYDKDF (reference sequence). The CDR3 DNA is TGTGCCACCAGCGGCGGGGGCAATGAGCAGTTCTTC. This sequence encodes CATSGGGNEQFF.

This chain joins TRBV7-8 and TRBJ2-1, with D unclear. The germline V gene has CDR1 SGHVS and CDR2 FQNEAQ. V shed 1 base and J shed 12 bases, with 13 bases lying between them. This CDR3 has 13 amino acids. The CDR3 DNA reads TGTGCCAGCAGCTTAGAGGTCGCGACTGTGCAGTTCTTC. Protein product: CASSLEVATVQFF.

The genes are TRBV7-2 and TRBJ2-3; D is ambiguous. Germline V gene data show CDR1 as SGHTA and CDR2 as FQGNSA. Trimming stripped 7 bases from V and 1 base from J, with 9 bases between. The CDR3 consists of 13 residues. CDR3 in DNA: TGTGCCAGCAAGGCATCGGGCACAGATACGCAGTATTTT. It specifies CASKASGTDTQYF.